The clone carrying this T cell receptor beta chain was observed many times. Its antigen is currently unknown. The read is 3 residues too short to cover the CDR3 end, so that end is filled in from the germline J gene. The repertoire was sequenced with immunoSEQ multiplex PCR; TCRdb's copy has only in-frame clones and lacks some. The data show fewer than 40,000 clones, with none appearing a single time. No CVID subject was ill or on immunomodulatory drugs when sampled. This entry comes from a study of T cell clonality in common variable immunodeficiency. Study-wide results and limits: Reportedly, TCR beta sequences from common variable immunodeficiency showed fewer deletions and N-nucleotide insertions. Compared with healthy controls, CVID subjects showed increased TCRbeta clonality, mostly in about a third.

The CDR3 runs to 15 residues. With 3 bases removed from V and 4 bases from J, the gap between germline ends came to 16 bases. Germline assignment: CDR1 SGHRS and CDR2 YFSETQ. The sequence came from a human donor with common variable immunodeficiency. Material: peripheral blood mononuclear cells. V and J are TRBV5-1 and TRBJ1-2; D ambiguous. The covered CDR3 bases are TGCGCCAGCAGCTCCGCCCCCAGACCGGGCTATGGC. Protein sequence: CASSSAPRPGYG. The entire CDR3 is CASSSAPRPGYGYTF. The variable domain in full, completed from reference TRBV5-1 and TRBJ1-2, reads KAGVTQTPRYLIKTRGQQVTLSCSPISGHRSVSWYQQTPGQGLQFLFEYFSETQRNKGNFPGRFSGRQFSNSRSEMNVSTLELGDSALYLCASSSAPRPGYGYTFGSGTRLTVV.